This TCR beta chain was captured in a study of blood T cell repertoires in COVID-19. Background on the study: Whether acute or convalescent, the COVID-19 samples came from the United States, Italy and Spain. In each case, the material was cDNA or gDNA derived from T cells, B-cell-depleted T cells, or PBMCs.

In the source study's methods: Reference gene primer amplification in the assay estimated nucleated cell counts. Sequencing was performed with immunoSEQ multiplex PCR; in TCRdb, only in-frame clones are kept and a portion is missing. From that table come the V and J calls and clone size; the DNA was used to work out D and trimming. The sample consists of 190,000 or so clones, about 83% of them appearing once. The sequencing input was peripheral blood. This receptor was identified in a woman aged 18-29 years who had recovered from COVID-19.

The CDR3 sequence: CAISESYNQPQHF. The CDR3 DNA is TGTGCCATCAGTGAGTCATACAATCAGCCCCAGCATTTT. This chain joins TRBV10-3 and TRBJ1-5; D gene ambiguous. CDR1 ENHRY and CDR2 SYGVKD come from the germline V gene. Trimming shortened V by 0 bases and J by 3 bases, and 3 bases separated the two germline ends. The CDR3 has 13 residues.